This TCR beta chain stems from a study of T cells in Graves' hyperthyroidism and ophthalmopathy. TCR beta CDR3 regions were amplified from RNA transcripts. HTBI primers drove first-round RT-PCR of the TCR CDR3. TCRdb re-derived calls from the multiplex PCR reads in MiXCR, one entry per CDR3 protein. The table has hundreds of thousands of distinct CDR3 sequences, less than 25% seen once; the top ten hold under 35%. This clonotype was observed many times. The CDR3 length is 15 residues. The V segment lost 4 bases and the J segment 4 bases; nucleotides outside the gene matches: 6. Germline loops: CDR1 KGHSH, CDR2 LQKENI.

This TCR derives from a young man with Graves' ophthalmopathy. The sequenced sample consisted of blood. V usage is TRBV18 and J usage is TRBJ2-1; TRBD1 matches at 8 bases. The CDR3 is CASSQRTGQYNEQFF. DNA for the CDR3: TGTGCCAGCTCACAACGGACAGGGCAATACAATGAGCAGTTCTTC.